These T cell receptor beta chains were read from a single sample in a study of T cell repertoires in cytomegalovirus infection. Antigens of these TCRs are unknown. From the reads, TCRdb called clonotypes with MiXCR, one entry per CDR3 protein. The sample includes 300,000 to 400,000 distinct CDR3 sequences, about 28% seen only once; the top ten take roughly 20%. The input for sequencing was cultured PBMCs, taken from culture after CMV antigen stimulation. The source is a human donor in good health (CMV status not recorded). Some clones in this sample may be carry-over from other donors' samples. Each CDR3 is given with its conserved first and last residue. Fields, in order: clone size, J gene, V gene, D gene, CDR3 DNA, CDR3 protein. The D gene is left open where the match is weak. Only some rows state a clone size, as once, few, many or a class for expanded clones.

NA,TRBJ1-1,TRBV7-6,TRBD1,TGTGCCAGCAGCTCACCCTACACAGGGGCTGAAGCTTTCTTT,CASSSPYTGAEAFF
NA,TRBJ1-2,TRBV24-1,NA,TGTGCCACCAGTGATGACTCCCCATTATTGTATGGCTACACCTTC,CATSDDSPLLYGYTF
NA,TRBJ2-1,TRBV7-9,TRBD2,TGTGCCAGCAGCCCCCCCAGGGCTAGCGGCCACAATGAGCAGTTCTTC,CASSPPRASGHNEQFF
many,TRBJ2-3,TRBV29-1,TRBD1,TGCAGCGGCGGACAGGGGGCGCCTGGCGGTACGCAGTATTTT,CSGGQGAPGGTQYF
NA,TRBJ2-1,TRBV19,TRBD1,TGTGCCAGTAGTACTCGGACAGGGGGCATCGCTTACAATGAGCAGTTCTTC,CASSTRTGGIAYNEQFF
once,TRBJ2-1,TRBV29-1,TRBD2,TGCAGCGCAGAGGGTAGCGGGGTGTACAGGGAGCAGTTCTTC,CSAEGSGVYREQFF
many,TRBJ2-5,TRBV7-2,NA,TGTGCCAGCAGCTTAAATTCTGGAGGGAGCGAGACCCAGTACTTC,CASSLNSGGSETQYF
NA,TRBJ1-1,TRBV6-1,NA,TGTGCCAGCAGTGAAGGCCGCAGGCTGAACACTGAAGCTTTCTTT,CASSEGRRLNTEAFF
NA,TRBJ2-5,TRBV7-9,NA,TGTGCCAGCAGCTTTCCGGAAGAGACCCAGTACTTC,CASSFPEETQYF
NA,TRBJ1-5,TRBV30,NA,TGTGCCTGGAGTGTAGGACGGGTCAGGGGACATTACCAGCCCCAGCATTTT,CAWSVGRVRGHYQPQHF
many,TRBJ1-5,TRBV7-2,NA,TGTGCCAGCAGTTTAGCGCGTAATCAGCCCCAGCATTTT,CASSLARNQPQHF
few,TRBJ2-1,TRBV24-1,NA,TGTGCCACCAGTGGAGGGGGAGCCTCGTTCTTC,CATSGGGASFF
NA,TRBJ1-4,TRBV30,NA,TGTGCCTGGAGGTCAAGGGGGAGGTATGAAAAACTGTTTTTT,CAWRSRGRYEKLFF
NA,TRBJ2-1,TRBV7-8,TRBD2,TGTGCCAGCAGCCCGGGACTAGCGGGAGTCGCGGCCAATGAGCAGTTCTTC,CASSPGLAGVAANEQFF
NA,TRBJ1-2,TRBV18,NA,TGTGCCAGCTCACCAAATGGAAACCGGGGGATCTATGGCTACACCTTC,CASSPNGNRGIYGYTF
NA,TRBJ2-7,TRBV20-1,TRBD1,TGCAGTGCTAGAGATACGGGACAGGGGATCGAGCAGTACTTC,CSARDTGQGIEQYF
NA,TRBJ2-5,TRBV6-1,TRBD2,TGTGCCAGCTCTGGGGCGGCGGGGGGGAGGGAGACCCAGTACTTC,CASSGAAGGRETQYF
few,TRBJ2-6,TRBV4-2,NA,TGTGCCAGCAGCCAAGCAGCCTCGAGCTCTGGGGCCAACGTCCTGACTTTC,CASSQAASSSGANVLTF
NA,TRBJ1-2,TRBV20-1,TRBD1,TGCAGTGCTAGAGATCGGACAGGGGGCGATGGCTACACCTTC,CSARDRTGGDGYTF
NA,TRBJ1-4,TRBV18,NA,TGTGCCAGCTCACCACCTGAATCTGAAAAACTGTTTTTT,CASSPPESEKLFF
many,TRBJ1-5,TRBV7-6,NA,TGTGCCAGCAGCCAGGTTGCCGGGAATCAGCCCCAGCATTTT,CASSQVAGNQPQHF
many,TRBJ2-1,TRBV20-1,TRBD2,TGCAGTGCTAGTTACTCTCGACTAGCGGGAGCTGCCTACAATGAGCAGTTCTTC,CSASYSRLAGAAYNEQFF
NA,TRBJ1-4,TRBV7-9,TRBD1,TGTGCCAGCAGCTTAGGCCAGGGGGCAGCTAATGAAAAACTGTTTTTT,CASSLGQGAANEKLFF
few,TRBJ1-2,TRBV28,NA,TGTGCCAGCAGCCGAAGACAGACTAACTATGGCTACACCTTC,CASSRRQTNYGYTF
NA,TRBJ2-5,TRBV7-4,NA,TGTGCCAGCAGCCCCGACCTTCAGGGGGAGACCCAGTACTTC,CASSPDLQGETQYF
few,TRBJ2-3,TRBV11-2,TRBD2,TGTGCCAGCAGCGTAGCGGGAGCAGATACGCAGTATTTT,CASSVAGADTQYF